The sequence of this T cell receptor (beta chain) was determined in a study of T-cell memory formation after mild COVID-19. Study outcomes and limitations: Memory from before infection featured some responding clones, which suggests cross-reactive memory joined. For contracting clones, CD4+ ones sat mainly in CM and EM, CD8+ in EMRA.

Trimming left V 7 bases short and J 7 bases short, with 17 bases between. The CDR3 is made up of 15 amino acids. In the case of this clonotype: What it recognizes is unknown.

TCRdb used MiXCR to reprocess the 5' RACE reads, holding one entry per CDR3 protein. The sample holds approximately 490,000 distinct CDR3 sequences, roughly 20% seen once. This receptor was identified in an adult woman who had mild COVID-19 (a few samples of this study predate the infection). Cell type and time point are not known. Sequences were obtained from PBMCs or a T cell subset sorted from them (not recorded which). The chain uses TRBV12-3 or TRBV12-4 and TRBJ1-6; possibly TRBD1 for D (6 bases). CDR3 sequence reads: CASTPQGTTNSPLHF. CDR3 DNA sequence: TGTGCCAGCACCCCACAGGGAACAACCAATTCACCCCTCCACTTT.